Listed here are 5 T cell receptor beta chains from one sample, sequenced in a study of T cells in Graves' hyperthyroidism and ophthalmopathy. Amplification targeted TCR beta CDR3 regions from RNA transcripts. First-round RT-PCR with HTBI primers amplified the TCR CDR3 region. TCRdb reanalysed the multiplex PCR reads using MiXCR and keeps one entry per CDR3 protein. Seen here are a few hundred thousand distinct CDR3 sequences, over 15% observed once, and the top ten hold 17%. The sample taken for sequencing was blood. Receptors were obtained from a woman aged 18-29 years with Graves' ophthalmopathy.

This clonotype was seen ten or more times. The V and J genes are TRBV11-2 and TRBJ2-6; D call uncertain. CDR1 is SGHAT, CDR2 FQNNGV, per germline. Trimming left V 5 bases short and J 2 bases short, with 16 bases between. There are 17 residues in the CDR3. The CDR3: CASSLTGSPPGANVLTF. For the CDR3, the DNA is TGTGCCAGCAGCCTTACTGGCTCCCCCCCTGGGGCCAACGTCCTGACTTTC.

This clonotype was observed many times. The chain carries TRBV7-2 and TRBJ2-3; no clear D. The CDR3 is 14 amino acids. V was trimmed by 0 bases and J by 8 bases, leaving 12 bases between them. From germline, CDR1 is SGHTA and CDR2 FQGNSA. For the CDR3, the DNA is TGTGCCAGCAGCTTAGCTTCCCGTCAGCGTACGCAGTATTTT. Residues: CASSLASRQRTQYF.

This clonotype was seen a handful of times. The rearrangement uses TRBV4-3 and TRBJ2-7; the match to TRBD2 covers 15 bases. In germline, CDR1 is LGHNA, CDR2 YSLEER. Trimming took 4 bases from V and 2 from J; bases not matched to a gene: 6. There are 17 residues in the CDR3. CDR3 DNA sequence: TGCGCCAGCAGCCCCTCGTGGACTAGCGGGAGGGCCTACGAGCAGTACTTC. This sequence encodes CASSPSWTSGRAYEQYF.

This clonotype was recorded a few times. Here the CDR3 DNA reads TGTGCCAGCACCCCTAAGGGGGACAGGAGTACCTACGAGCAGTACTTC. Protein sequence: CASTPKGDRSTYEQYF. V is TRBV25-1 and J is TRBJ2-7, with 8 bases fitting TRBD1. The CDR3 has 16 amino acids. The germline V gene encodes CDR1 MGHDK and CDR2 SYGVNS. Unmatched junction bases numbered 13, after V lost 7 bases and J lost 2 bases.

About this clonotype: Given a much more abundant clone one base away, this may be a read error. This rearrangement joins TRBV11-2 to TRBJ1-1; D gene unclear. The germline V gene has CDR1 SGHAT and CDR2 FQNNGV. V lost 5 bases and J 0 bases, leaving 13 bases between the germline ends. The CDR3 is 15 residues long. Here the CDR3 DNA reads TGTGCCAGCAGCCTCCGGAGTGATATGAACACTGAAGCTTTCTTT. Translated, it gives CASSLRSDMNTEAFF.